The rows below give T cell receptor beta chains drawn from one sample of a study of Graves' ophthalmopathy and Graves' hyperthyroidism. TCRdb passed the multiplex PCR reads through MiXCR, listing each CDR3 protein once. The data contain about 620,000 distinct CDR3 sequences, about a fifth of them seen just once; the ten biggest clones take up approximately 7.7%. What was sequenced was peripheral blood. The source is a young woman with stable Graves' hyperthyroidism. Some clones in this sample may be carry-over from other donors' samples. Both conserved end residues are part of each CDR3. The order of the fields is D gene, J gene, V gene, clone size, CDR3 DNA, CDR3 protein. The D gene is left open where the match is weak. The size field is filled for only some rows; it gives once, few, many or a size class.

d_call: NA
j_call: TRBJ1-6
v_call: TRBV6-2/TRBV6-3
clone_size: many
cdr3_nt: TGTGCCAGCAGTTATTCGCCCAGGGTACAGAATTCACCCCTCCACTTT
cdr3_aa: CASSYSPRVQNSPLHF

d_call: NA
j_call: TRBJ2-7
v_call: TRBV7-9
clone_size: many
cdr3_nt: TGTGCCAGCAGCCAGAACAGGGACCCCTACGAGCAGTACTTC
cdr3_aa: CASSQNRDPYEQYF

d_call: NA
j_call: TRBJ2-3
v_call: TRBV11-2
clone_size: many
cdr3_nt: TGTGCCAGCAGCTTATCTCGCGGGGGCACAGATACGCAGTATTTT
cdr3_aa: CASSLSRGGTDTQYF

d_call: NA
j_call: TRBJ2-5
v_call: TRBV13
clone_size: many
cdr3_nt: TGTGCCAGCAGCTTAGCTCGACAGATGGAAGAGACCCAGTACTTC
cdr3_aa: CASSLARQMEETQYF

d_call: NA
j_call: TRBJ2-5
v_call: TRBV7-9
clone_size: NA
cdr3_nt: TGTGCCAGCAGCTTGACCATAGTGGAGACCCAGTACTTC
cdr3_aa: CASSLTIVETQYF

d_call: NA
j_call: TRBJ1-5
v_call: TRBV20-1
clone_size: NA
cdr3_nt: TGCAGTGCTAGAGATCCCAGGGGTGATCAGCCCCAGCATTTT
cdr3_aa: CSARDPRGDQPQHF

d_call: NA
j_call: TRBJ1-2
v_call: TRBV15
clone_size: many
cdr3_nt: TGTGCCACCAGCAGGGACGTTAACTATGGCTACACCTTC
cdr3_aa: CATSRDVNYGYTF

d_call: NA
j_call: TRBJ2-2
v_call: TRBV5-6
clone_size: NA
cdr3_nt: TGTGCCAGCAGCTCCCGGGGTAGGGACACCGGGGAGCTGTTTTTT
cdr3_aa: CASSSRGRDTGELFF

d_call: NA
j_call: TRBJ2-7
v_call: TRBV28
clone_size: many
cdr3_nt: TGTGCCAGCAGTCTGAAGACCTTTACCTACGAGCAGTACTTC
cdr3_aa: CASSLKTFTYEQYF

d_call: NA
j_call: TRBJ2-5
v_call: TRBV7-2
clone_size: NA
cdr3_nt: TGTGCCAGCACCCGGGACACCCAAGAGACCCAGTGCTTC
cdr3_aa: CASTRDTQETQCF

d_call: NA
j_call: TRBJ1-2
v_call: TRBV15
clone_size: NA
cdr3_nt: TGTGCCACCAGCAGAGATAGATCGGGATCTCACTATGGCTACACCTTC
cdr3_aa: CATSRDRSGSHYGYTF

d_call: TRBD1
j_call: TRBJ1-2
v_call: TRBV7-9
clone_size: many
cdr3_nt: TGTGCCAGCAGTACTTCAGGGGGCGGGGATGGCTACACCTTC
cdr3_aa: CASSTSGGGDGYTF

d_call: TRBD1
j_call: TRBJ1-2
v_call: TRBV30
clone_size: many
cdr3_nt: TGTGCCTGGAGTGTAAAGGACAGGGCCCATGGCTACACCTTC
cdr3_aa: CAWSVKDRAHGYTF

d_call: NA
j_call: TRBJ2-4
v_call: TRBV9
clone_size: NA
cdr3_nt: TGTGCCAGCAGCGTAACCGAGGGGGGGAACATTCAGTACTTC
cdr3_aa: CASSVTEGGNIQYF

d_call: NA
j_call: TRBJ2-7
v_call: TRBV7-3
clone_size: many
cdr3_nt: TGTGCCAGCAGCTTAGGCAGGGTTGACGAGCAGTACTTC
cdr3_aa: CASSLGRVDEQYF

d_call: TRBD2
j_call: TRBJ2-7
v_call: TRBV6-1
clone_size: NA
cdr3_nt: TGTGCCAGCAGTCAGATAGCGGGAGCGACCTACGAGCAGTACTTC
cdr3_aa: CASSQIAGATYEQYF

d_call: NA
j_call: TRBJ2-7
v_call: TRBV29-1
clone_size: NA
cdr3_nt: TGCAGCCCCCCCCCGAAGACAGCGAGCGAGCAGTACTTC
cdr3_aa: CSPPPKTASEQYF

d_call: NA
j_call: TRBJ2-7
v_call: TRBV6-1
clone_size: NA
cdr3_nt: TGTGCCAGCAGTGAAGAGGGCAGGGGATACTACGAGCAGTACTTC
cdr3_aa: CASSEEGRGYYEQYF

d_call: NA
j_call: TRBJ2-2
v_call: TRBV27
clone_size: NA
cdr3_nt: TGTGCCAGCGTTCGGGGGATCACCGGGGAGCTGTTTTTT
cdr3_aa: CASVRGITGELFF

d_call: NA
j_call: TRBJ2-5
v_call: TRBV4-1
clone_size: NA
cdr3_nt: TGCGCCAGCAGCCAAGGTGTTCTCCAAGAGGCCCAGTACTTC
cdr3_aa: CASSQGVLQEAQYF

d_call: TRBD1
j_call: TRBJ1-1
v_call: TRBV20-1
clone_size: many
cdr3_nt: TGCAGTGCTAACGGCCTCGACAGGGGGAACACTGAAGCTTTCTTT
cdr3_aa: CSANGLDRGNTEAFF

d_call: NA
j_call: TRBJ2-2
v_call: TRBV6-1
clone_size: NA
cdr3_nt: TGTGCCAGCAGCCCACCGTCCATTGGGGAGCTGTTTTTT
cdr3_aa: CASSPPSIGELFF

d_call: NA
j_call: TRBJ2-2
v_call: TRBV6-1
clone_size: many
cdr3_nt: TGTGCCAGCAGATGGTCGGGATTGGACACCGGGGAGCTGTTTTTT
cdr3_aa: CASRWSGLDTGELFF

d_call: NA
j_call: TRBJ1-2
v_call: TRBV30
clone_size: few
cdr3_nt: TGTGCCTGGAGTGTATCCTATGGCTACACCTTC
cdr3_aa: CAWSVSYGYTF

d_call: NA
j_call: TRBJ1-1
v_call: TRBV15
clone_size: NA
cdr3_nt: TGTGCCACCAGCAAAGGTTGGGGGATCCCTGAAGCTTTCTTT
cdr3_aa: CATSKGWGIPEAFF

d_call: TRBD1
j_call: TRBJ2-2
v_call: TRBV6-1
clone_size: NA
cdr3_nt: TGTGCCAGCAGACTCCCCAGGGGGCAGGGCGGGGAGCTGTTTTTT
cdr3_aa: CASRLPRGQGGELFF

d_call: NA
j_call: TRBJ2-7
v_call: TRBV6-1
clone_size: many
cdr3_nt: TGTGCCAGCAGCGCAGGGGTAAGAACCTACGAGCAGTACTTC
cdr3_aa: CASSAGVRTYEQYF

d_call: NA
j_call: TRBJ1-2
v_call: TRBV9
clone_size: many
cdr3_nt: TGTGCCAGCAGCGTAGCCCCGGACAGCGACTATGGCTACACCTTC
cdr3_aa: CASSVAPDSDYGYTF

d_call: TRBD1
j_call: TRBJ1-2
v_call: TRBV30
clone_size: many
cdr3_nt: TGTGCCTGGAGCCCTCGTCCCGGGACAGGGGAAAGCTATGGCTACACCTTC
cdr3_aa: CAWSPRPGTGESYGYTF

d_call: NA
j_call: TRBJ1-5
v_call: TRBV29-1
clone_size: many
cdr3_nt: TGCAGCGTTGTAGAAAATAGCAATCAGCCCCAGCATTTT
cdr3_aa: CSVVENSNQPQHF

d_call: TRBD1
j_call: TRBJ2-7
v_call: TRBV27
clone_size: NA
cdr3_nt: TGTGCCAGCAGTTTATTGGGAGCAGGGGGCCAGAGTTCCTACGAGCAGTACTTC
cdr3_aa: CASSLLGAGGQSSYEQYF

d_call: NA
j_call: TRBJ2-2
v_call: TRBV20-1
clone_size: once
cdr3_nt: TGCAGTGCTAGGGGGGGGTGGGACACGAACACCGGGGAGCTGTTTTTT
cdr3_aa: CSARGGWDTNTGELFF

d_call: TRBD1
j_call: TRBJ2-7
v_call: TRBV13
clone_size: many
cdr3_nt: TGTGCCAGCACCCACGGGACAGGTGGAACGTACGAGCAGTACTTC
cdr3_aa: CASTHGTGGTYEQYF

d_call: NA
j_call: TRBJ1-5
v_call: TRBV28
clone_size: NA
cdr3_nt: TGTGCCAGCAATTCATATCAGCCCCAGCATTTT
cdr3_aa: CASNSYQPQHF

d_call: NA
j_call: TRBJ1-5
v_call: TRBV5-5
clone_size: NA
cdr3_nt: TGTGCCAGCAGCTTGGCGGCAGGCGGCGCGCCCCAGCATTTT
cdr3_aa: CASSLAAGGAPQHF

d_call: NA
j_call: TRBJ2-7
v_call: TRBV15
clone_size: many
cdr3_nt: TGTGCCACCAGCAGAAGGGGGGGGGCCTACGAGCAGTACTTC
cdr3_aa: CATSRRGGAYEQYF

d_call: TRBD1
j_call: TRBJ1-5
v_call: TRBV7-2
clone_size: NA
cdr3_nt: TGTGCCAGCAGCTACAGACAGGGGGCTGGCAATCAGCCCCAGCATTTT
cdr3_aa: CASSYRQGAGNQPQHF

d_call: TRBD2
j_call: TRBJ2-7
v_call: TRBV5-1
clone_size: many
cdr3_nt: TGCGCCAGCAGCCCCGGACTAGAAATTTCCTACGAGCAGTACTTC
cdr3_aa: CASSPGLEISYEQYF

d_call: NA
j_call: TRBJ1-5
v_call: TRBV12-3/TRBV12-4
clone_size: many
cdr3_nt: TGTGCCAGCACCCCTGGAAGAAGGGCGGGTCAGCCCCAGCATTTT
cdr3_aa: CASTPGRRAGQPQHF

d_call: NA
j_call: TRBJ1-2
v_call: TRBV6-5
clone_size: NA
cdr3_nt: TGTGCCAGCAGTTACCGGGGCAGGGCGCCGGGCTACACCTTC
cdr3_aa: CASSYRGRAPGYTF

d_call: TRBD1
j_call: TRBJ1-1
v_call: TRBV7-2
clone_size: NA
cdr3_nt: TGTGCCAGCAGCGCCGGGACAGGGTATTTCGCTTTCTTT
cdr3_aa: CASSAGTGYFAFF

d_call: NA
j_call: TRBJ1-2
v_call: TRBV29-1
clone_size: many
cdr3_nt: TGCAGCGTGGTTGACAGCTATGGCTACACCTTC
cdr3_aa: CSVVDSYGYTF

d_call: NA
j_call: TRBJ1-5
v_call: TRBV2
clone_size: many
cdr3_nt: TGTGCCAGCAGTGAAGCCAAGGGAAGTCAGCCCCAGCATTTT
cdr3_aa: CASSEAKGSQPQHF

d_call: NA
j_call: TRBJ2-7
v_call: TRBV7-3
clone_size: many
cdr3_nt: TGTGCCAGCAGCTTAAAAGGGGGGTCCGAGCAGTACTTC
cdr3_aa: CASSLKGGSEQYF

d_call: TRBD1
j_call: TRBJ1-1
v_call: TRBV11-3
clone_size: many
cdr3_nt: TGTGCCAGCAACTACGTGGCAGGGGGTGGGAACACTGAAGCTTTCTTT
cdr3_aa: CASNYVAGGGNTEAFF

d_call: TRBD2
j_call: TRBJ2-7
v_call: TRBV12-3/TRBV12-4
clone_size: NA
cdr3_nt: TGTGCCAGCAGTACAAGCGGGGGGGCTTCCATCAAGCAGTACTTC
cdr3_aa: CASSTSGGASIKQYF

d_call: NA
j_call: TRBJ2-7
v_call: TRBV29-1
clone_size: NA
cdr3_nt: TGCAGCGTTGGAGAGAGGGACGAGCAGTACTTC
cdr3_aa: CSVGERDEQYF

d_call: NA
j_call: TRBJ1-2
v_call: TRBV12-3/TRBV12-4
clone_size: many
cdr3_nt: TGTGCCAGCAGTGACACGCCTGAGGATGGCTACACCTTC
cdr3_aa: CASSDTPEDGYTF

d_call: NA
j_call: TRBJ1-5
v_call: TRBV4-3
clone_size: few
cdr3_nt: TGCGCCAGCAGCCAAGTGGTATTTGGGACCCAGCATTTT
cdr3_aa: CASSQVVFGTQHF